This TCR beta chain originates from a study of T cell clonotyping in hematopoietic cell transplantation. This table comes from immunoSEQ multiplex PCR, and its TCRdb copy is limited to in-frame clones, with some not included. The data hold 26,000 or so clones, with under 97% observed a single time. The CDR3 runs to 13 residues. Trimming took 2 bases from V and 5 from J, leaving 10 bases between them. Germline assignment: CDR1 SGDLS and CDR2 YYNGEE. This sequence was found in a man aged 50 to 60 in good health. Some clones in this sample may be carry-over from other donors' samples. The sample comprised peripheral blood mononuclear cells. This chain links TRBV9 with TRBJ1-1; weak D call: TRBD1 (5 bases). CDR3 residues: CASSVTAATEAFF. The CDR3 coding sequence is TGTGCCAGCAGCGTGACAGCTGCGACTGAAGCTTTCTTT. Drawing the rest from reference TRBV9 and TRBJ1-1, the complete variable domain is DSGVTQTPKHLITATGQRVTLRCSPRSGDLSVYWYQQSLDQGLQFLIQYYNGEERAKGNILERFSAQQFPDLHSELNLSSLELGDSALYFCASSVTAATEAFFGQGTRLTVV.